Listed here are 22 T cell receptor beta chains from one sample, sequenced in a study of human thymus T cells (dated by TCRdb to 2018 to 2021). Thymus tissue was collected as surgical resects that were removed during corrective cardiac surgery. The method behind the library was the immunoSEQ multiplex PCR assay. The table was pulled from immuneACCESS by TCRdb, which kept in-frame rearrangements only. Such tables lose some clones; where checked, under half of the loss comes from unresolved V genes, and the rest has no known cause. The sample table shows tens of thousands of clones, and 85% to 95% are seen once. The top ten constitute around 0.03% of the sample. Material for sequencing was thymus tissue. Receptor source: a girl less than two years old with a congenital heart defect but otherwise immunologically healthy.

The V gene is TRBV27, the J gene TRBJ1-3; TRBD1 matches at 8 bases. Germline V gene data show CDR1 as MNHEY and CDR2 as SMNVEV (reference sequence). Trimming at V came to 6 bases and at J to 8 bases, leaving 9 bases not matched to a gene. The length of the CDR3 is 14 residues. The chain's CDR3 is CASSPRQGRHTIYF. For the CDR3, the DNA is TGTGCCAGCAGCCCTAGACAGGGGAGACACACCATATATTTT.

This clone was counted a single time. The chain joins TRBV29-1 to TRBJ2-7; 7 bases align to TRBD2. The CDR3 sequence is 12 residues long. Trimming removed 6 bases from V and 4 bases from J; junction bases left unmatched: 6. The V gene's germline CDR1 is SQVTM and CDR2 ANQGSEA. Here the CDR3 reads CSVTAGRYEQYF. The CDR3 DNA reads as TGCAGCGTGACTGCCGGGAGGTACGAGCAGTACTTC.

V usage is TRBV28 and J usage is TRBJ2-1; D tentatively reads TRBD1 or TRBD2 (5 bases each). The CDR3 contains 17 residues. The ends were cut back, 4 bases at V and 6 bases at J, with 22 bases in the middle. CDR1 is MDHEN and CDR2 is SYDVKM in the germline V gene. The CDR3 loop reads CASSSYGTGQNCNEQFF. CDR3 DNA sequence: TGTGCCAGCAGTTCATATGGCACGGGGCAGAACTGCAATGAGCAGTTCTTC.

The V and J genes are TRBV27 and TRBJ1-5, with D possibly TRBD1 on 5 matching bases. The V and J ends lost 6 bases and 0 bases respectively, with 15 bases between them. The germline V gene encodes CDR1 MNHEY and CDR2 SMNVEV (reference sequence). CDR3 length: 16 amino acids. DNA of the CDR3: TGTGCCAGCAGCCCCCGGGACGGTAATAGCAATCAGCCCCAGCATTTT. Translating gives CASSPRDGNSNQPQHF.

The chain has TRBV7-2 and TRBJ1-1; 7 nucleotides agree with TRBD1. This CDR3 spans 15 amino acids. V dropped 8 bases and J dropped 2; count of bases not matched to a gene: 11. Germline V gene data show CDR1 as SGHTA and CDR2 as FQGNSA. CDR3 sequence: CASLGLQGPNTEAFF. The CDR3 DNA reads as TGTGCCAGCTTAGGGTTACAGGGGCCTAACACTGAAGCTTTCTTT. Full variable domain (rest looked up from reference TRBV7-2 and TRBJ1-1): GAGVSQSPSNKVTEKGKDVELRCDPISGHTALYWYRQSLGQGLEFLIYFQGNSAPDKSGLPSDRFSAERTGGSVSTLTIQRTQQEDSAVYLCASLGLQGPNTEAFFGQGTRLTVV.

The rearrangement joins TRBV19 to TRBJ2-1; 7 nucleotides agree with TRBD2. The junction had 16 bases not matched to a gene; V was cut back by 5 bases and J by 9 bases. CDR1 is LNHDA and CDR2 is SQIVND in the germline V gene (reference sequence). The CDR3 sequence is 16 residues long. CDR3 coding DNA: TGTGCCAGTAGTCCGCGTACGGGACTACGGGACCCTGAGCAGTTCTTC. Translation gives CASSPRTGLRDPEQFF.

This chain connects TRBV14 to TRBJ2-7; TRBD1 aligns across 11 bases. V lost 2 bases, J lost 2 bases, and 11 bases stayed unmatched. Germline V gene lookup returns CDR1 SGHDN and CDR2 FVKESK. The CDR3 loop spans 18 amino acids. The CDR3 DNA sequence: TGTGCCAGCAGCCAAAAGACTCGGACAGGGGGCCCTCCCTACGAGCAGTACTTC. Translation: CASSQKTRTGGPPYEQYF. The variable domain in full, with the rest retrieved from reference TRBV14 and TRBJ2-7, is EAGVTQFPSHSVIEKGQTVTLRCDPISGHDNLYWYRRVMGKEIKFLLHFVKESKQDESGMPNNRFLAERTGGTYSTLKVQPAELEDSGVYFCASSQKTRTGGPPYEQYFGPGTRLTVT.

The CDR3 bases are TGTGCCAGCAGCTCGGACATTTCCCCCTACGAGCAGTACTTC. It translates to CASSSDISPYEQYF. The V gene is TRBV11-2, the J gene TRBJ2-7; perhaps TRBD1 as D (5 bases). V lost 4 bases, J lost 2 bases, and 12 bases lay in between. The CDR3 runs 14 residues. Germline-derived CDR1 and CDR2 are SGHAT and FQNNGV.

The V and J genes are TRBV28 and TRBJ1-3; D not resolved. Germline CDR1 and CDR2: MDHEN and SYDVKM. Trimming stripped 3 bases from V and 0 bases from J, with 9 bases between. This CDR3 region has 15 residues. The CDR3 DNA reads TGTGCCAGCAGTTTCGAGTGCATCTCTGGAAACACCATATATTTT. Residues: CASSFECISGNTIYF.

The chain uses TRBV7-3 and TRBJ2-7; 10 bases line up with TRBD2. The trim removed 5 bases at V and 5 bases at J, leaving 15 bases unmatched. Per germline, CDR1 SGHTA and CDR2 FQGTGA. The CDR3 length is 17 residues. CDR3 nucleotides: TGTGCCAGCAGCCCAGGGGATCTTAGCGGGAGGAGCGACGAGCAGTACTTC. Translation gives CASSPGDLSGRSDEQYF. Filled out from reference TRBV7-3 and TRBJ2-7, the complete variable domain reads GAGVSQTPSNKVTEKGKYVELRCDPISGHTALYWYRQSLGQGPEFLIYFQGTGAADDSGLPNDRFFAVRPEGSVSTLKIQRTERGDSAVYLCASSPGDLSGRSDEQYFGPGTRLTVT.

The gene calls are TRBV10-2 and TRBJ1-3, with TRBD1 matching 8 bases. CDR3 size: 14 residues. CDR1 and CDR2 (germline): WSHSY, SAAADI. V gave up 6 bases and J gave up 3 bases; unmatched junction bases: 4. CDR3 coding DNA: TGCGCCAGCAGGGCGACAGGGGATGGAAACACCATATATTTT. Its protein product is CASRATGDGNTIYF.

The gene calls are TRBV10-1 and TRBJ2-1; 8 nucleotides match TRBD2. Germline V gene lookup returns CDR1 WNHNN and CDR2 SYGVQD (reference sequence). V was pared by 6 bases and J by 6 bases, with 10 bases of the junction left unmatched. This CDR3 comprises 15 residues. CDR3 protein: CASSPERETSNEQFF. CDR3 sequence (DNA): TGCGCCAGCAGCCCTGAGCGGGAGACTAGCAATGAGCAGTTCTTC.

The V call is TRBV4-3, the J call TRBJ2-1; 11 bases are shared with TRBD2. This CDR3 has 16 amino acids. The junction had 3 bases not matched to a gene; V was cut back by 1 base and J by 4 bases. CDR1 is LGHNA and CDR2 is YSLEER in the germline V gene. The CDR3 coding sequence is TGCGCCAGCAGCCAAGCCGGGACTAGCGGATACAATGAGCAGTTCTTC. Its protein product is CASSQAGTSGYNEQFF.

J is TRBJ2-1 and V is TRBV5-4; the match to TRBD2 covers 9 bases. The CDR3 has 15 residues. Trimming at V came to 4 bases and at J to 7 bases, leaving 9 bases not matched to a gene. Germline values: CDR1 SGHNT, CDR2 YYREEE (reference sequence). The CDR3 DNA follows: TGTGCCAGCAGCCCGGGGGTAGCGGGAGAAAATGAGCAGTTCTTC. Amino acid sequence: CASSPGVAGENEQFF.

The chain employs TRBV27 and TRBJ2-5; D possibly corresponds to TRBD2 (6 bases). Germline assignment: CDR1 MNHEY and CDR2 SMNVEV (reference sequence). Trimming left V 2 bases short and J 5 bases short, with 18 bases between. The CDR3 runs to 16 residues. DNA of the CDR3: TGTGCCAGCAGTTTACGGCTGCGGGATGCCTTGGAGACCCAGTACTTC. This encodes CASSLRLRDALETQYF.

The J gene is TRBJ2-1, the V gene TRBV7-2; D is uncertain. Germline values: CDR1 SGHTA, CDR2 FQGNSA. CDR3 length equals 17 residues. The germline V and J ends were trimmed by 0 bases and 5 bases, with 17 bases remaining between them. DNA for the CDR3: TGTGCCAGCAGCTTAGCTGTCGGGCGGTCTTTTAACAATGAGCAGTTCTTC. Protein sequence: CASSLAVGRSFNNEQFF.

The rearrangement joins TRBV7-2 to TRBJ2-5; possibly TRBD2 for D (5 bases). V shed 2 bases and J shed 4 bases, with 11 bases lying between them. The CDR3 is 14 residues long. Per germline, CDR1 SGHTA and CDR2 FQGNSA. The CDR3 DNA is TGTGCCAGCAGCTTACTACTAGTACGAGAGACCCAGTACTTC. Amino acid sequence: CASSLLLVRETQYF.

CDR3 protein: CASSLPRDRVHLNYGYTF. The CDR3 nucleotides read TGCGCCAGCAGCCTCCCTCGGGACAGGGTGCATCTTAACTATGGCTACACCTTC. The chain is built from TRBV5-1 and TRBJ1-2; 9 positions agree with TRBD1. The CDR3 extends over 18 amino acids. Trimming at V came to 4 bases and at J to 1 base, leaving 14 bases not matched to a gene. CDR1 and CDR2 (germline): SGHRS, YFSETQ.

This clone was picked up one time. CDR3 amino acids: CASSLDGEYRAPDTQYF. CDR3 DNA: TGTGCCAGCAGCTTAGATGGGGAATACAGGGCCCCAGATACGCAGTATTTT. The chain couples TRBV11-2 to TRBJ2-3, with a tentative D call TRBD1 (6 bases). The ends were cut back, 0 bases at V and 4 bases at J, with 17 bases in the middle. The length of the CDR3 is 17 residues. CDR1 and CDR2 from the germline V gene are SGHAT and FQNNGV. The entire variable domain, with the rest obtained from reference TRBV11-2 and TRBJ2-3, is as follows: EAGVAQSPRYKIIEKRQSVAFWCNPISGHATLYWYQQILGQGPKLLIQFQNNGVVDDSQLPKDRFSAERLKGVDSTLKIQPAKLEDSAVYLCASSLDGEYRAPDTQYFGPGTRLTVL.

This chain joins TRBV27 and TRBJ2-7; 12 nucleotides match TRBD2. With 2 bases clipped from V and 5 bases from J, the junction kept 7 bases outside the gene matches. Looked up from germline, CDR1 is MNHEY and CDR2 is SMNVEV (reference sequence). The CDR3 consists of 16 residues. The CDR3 region is CASSLQTSGSIDEQYF. The CDR3 nucleotides are TGTGCCAGCAGTTTACAGACTAGCGGGAGTATCGACGAGCAGTACTTC.

The chain joins TRBV12-5 to TRBJ2-2; 7 bases line up with TRBD2. The CDR3 covers 19 residues. With V trimmed by 0 bases and J by 0 bases, 10 bases remained unmatched. Looked up from germline, CDR1 is LGHNT and CDR2 is FRNRAP. Written as DNA, the CDR3 is TGTGCTAGTGGTTTGGTTAACCCACCAGGGACTACGAACACCGGGGAGCTGTTTTTT. This gives the protein CASGLVNPPGTTNTGELFF.

V usage is TRBV4-1 and J usage is TRBJ2-1; D gene ambiguous. The CDR3 consists of 17 residues. Per germline, CDR1 MGHRA and CDR2 YSYEKL. Trimming stripped 0 bases from V and 5 bases from J, with 17 bases between. The CDR3 loop is CASSQDRWPLKDNEQFF. The CDR3 nucleotides are TGCGCCAGCAGCCAAGATCGCTGGCCCCTGAAGGACAATGAGCAGTTCTTC.